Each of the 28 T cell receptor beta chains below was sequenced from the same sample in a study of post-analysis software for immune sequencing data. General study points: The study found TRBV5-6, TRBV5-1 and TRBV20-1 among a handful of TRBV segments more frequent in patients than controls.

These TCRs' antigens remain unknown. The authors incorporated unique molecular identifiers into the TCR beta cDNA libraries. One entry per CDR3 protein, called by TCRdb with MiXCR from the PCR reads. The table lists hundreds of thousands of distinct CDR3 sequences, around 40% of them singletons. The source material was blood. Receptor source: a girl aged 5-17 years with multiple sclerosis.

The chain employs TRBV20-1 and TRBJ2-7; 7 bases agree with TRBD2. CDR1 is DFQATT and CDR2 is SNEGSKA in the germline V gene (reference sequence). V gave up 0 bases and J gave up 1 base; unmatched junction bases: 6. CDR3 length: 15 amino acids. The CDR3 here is CSARDPGRGSYEQYF. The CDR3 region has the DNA TGCAGTGCTAGAGATCCGGGGCGGGGGTCCTACGAGCAGTACTTC.

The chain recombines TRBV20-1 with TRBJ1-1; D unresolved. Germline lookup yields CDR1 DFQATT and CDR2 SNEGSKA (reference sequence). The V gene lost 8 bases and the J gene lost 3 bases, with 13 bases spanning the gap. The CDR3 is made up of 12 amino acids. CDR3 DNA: TGCAGTCCCGATTTCCCGTACACTGAAGCTTTCTTT. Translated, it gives CSPDFPYTEAFF.

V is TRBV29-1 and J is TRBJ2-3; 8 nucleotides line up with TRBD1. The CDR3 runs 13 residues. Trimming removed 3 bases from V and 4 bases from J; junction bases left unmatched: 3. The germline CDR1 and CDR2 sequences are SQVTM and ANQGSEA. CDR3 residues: CSVDQGAPDTQYF. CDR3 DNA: TGCAGCGTTGATCAGGGGGCCCCAGATACGCAGTATTTT.

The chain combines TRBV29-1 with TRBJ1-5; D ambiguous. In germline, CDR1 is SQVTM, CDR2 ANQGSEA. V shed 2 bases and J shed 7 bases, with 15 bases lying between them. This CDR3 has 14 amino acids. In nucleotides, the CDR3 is TGCAGCGTTGAATTGCCGGCGGATCGACAGCCCCAGCATTTT. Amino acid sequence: CSVELPADRQPQHF.

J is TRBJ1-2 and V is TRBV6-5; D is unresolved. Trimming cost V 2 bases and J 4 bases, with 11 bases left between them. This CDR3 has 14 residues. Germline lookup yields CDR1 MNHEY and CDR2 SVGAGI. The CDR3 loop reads CASSYRQTSYGYTF. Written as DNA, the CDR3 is TGTGCCAGCAGTTACCGGCAGACCAGCTATGGCTACACCTTC.

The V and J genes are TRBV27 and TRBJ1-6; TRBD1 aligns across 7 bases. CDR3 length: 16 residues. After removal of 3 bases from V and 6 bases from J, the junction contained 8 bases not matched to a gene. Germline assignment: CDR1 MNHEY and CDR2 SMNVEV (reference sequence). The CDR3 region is CASSFSGTDANSPLHF. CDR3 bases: TGTGCCAGCAGTTTTTCCGGGACAGACGCTAATTCACCCCTCCACTTT.

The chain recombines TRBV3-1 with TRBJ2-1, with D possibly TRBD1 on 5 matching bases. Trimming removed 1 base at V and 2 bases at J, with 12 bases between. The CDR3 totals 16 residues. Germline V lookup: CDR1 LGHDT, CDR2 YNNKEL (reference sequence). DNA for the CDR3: TGTGCCAGCAGCCAAGTCCCGGCAGGGCCCTACAATGAGCAGTTCTTC. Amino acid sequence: CASSQVPAGPYNEQFF.

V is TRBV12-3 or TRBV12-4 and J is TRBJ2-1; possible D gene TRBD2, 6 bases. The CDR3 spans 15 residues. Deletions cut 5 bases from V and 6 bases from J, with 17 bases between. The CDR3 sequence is CASSKPGLTLNEQFF. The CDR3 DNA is TGTGCCAGCAGTAAACCGGGACTGACCCTCAATGAGCAGTTCTTC.

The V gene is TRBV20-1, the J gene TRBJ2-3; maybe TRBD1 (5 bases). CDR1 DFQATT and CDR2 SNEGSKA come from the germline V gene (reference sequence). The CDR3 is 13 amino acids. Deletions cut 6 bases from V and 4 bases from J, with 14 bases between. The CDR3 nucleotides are TGCAGTGCCCAAGGGGTCAGGGCAGATACGCAGTATTTT. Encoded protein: CSAQGVRADTQYF.

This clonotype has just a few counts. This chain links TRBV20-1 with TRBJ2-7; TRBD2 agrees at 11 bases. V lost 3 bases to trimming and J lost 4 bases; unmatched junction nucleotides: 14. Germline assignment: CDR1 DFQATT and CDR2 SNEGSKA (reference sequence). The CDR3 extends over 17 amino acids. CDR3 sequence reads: CSASRLTSGITTYEQYF. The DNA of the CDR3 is TGCAGTGCTAGTCGTTTGACTAGCGGGATCACCACGTACGAGCAGTACTTC.

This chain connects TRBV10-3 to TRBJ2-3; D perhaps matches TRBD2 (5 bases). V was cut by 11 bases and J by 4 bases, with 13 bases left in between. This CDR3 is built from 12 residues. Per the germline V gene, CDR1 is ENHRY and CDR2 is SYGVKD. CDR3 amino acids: CASQTGADTQYF. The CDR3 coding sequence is TGTGCCTCCCAGACCGGGGCAGATACGCAGTATTTT.

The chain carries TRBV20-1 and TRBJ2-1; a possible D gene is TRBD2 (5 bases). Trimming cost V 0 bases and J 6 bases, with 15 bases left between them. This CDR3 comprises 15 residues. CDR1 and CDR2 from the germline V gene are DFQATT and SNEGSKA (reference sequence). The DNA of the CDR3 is TGCAGTGCTAGAGACTACGGGATTTTTGCCAATGAGCAGTTCTTC. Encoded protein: CSARDYGIFANEQFF.

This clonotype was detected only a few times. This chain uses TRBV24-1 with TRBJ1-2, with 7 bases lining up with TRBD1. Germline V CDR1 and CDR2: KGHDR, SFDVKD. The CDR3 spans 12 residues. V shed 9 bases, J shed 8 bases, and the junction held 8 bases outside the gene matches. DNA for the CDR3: TGTGCCACCTACACAGGGGAAGAAGGCTACACCTTC. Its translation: CATYTGEEGYTF.

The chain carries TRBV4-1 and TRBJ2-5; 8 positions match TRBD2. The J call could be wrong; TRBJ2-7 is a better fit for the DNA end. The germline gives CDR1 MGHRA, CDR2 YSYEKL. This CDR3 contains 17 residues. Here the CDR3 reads CASSQDEKTSENYEQYF. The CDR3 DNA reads TGCGCCAGCAGCCAAGATGAGAAGACTAGCGAAAACTACGAGCAGTACTTC.

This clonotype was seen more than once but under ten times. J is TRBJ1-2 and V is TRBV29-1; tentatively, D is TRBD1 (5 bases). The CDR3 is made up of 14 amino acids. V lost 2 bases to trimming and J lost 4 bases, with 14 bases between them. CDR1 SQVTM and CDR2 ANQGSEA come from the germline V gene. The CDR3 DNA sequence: TGCAGCGTTGAAACCGGGCAGGGCCTCTATGGCTACACCTTC. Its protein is CSVETGQGLYGYTF.

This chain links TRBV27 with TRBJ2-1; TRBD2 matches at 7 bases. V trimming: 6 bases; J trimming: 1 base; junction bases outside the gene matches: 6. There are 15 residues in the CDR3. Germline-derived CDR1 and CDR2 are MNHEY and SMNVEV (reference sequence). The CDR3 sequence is CASSLGLESYNEQFF. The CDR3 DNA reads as TGTGCCAGCAGCTTAGGACTAGAATCCTACAATGAGCAGTTCTTC.

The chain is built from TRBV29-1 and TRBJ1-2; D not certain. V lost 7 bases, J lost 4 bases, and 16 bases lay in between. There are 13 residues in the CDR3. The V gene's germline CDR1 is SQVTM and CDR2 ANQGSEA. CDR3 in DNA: TGCAGCGCCGTGGAAAAGACCTCCTATGGCTACACCTTC. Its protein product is CSAVEKTSYGYTF.

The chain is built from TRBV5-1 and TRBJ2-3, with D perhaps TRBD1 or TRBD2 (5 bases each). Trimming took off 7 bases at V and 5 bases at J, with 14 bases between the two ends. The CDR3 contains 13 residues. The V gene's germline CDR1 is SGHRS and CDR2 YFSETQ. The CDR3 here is CASGFGDGDTQYF. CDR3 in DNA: TGCGCCAGCGGATTCGGGGACGGAGATACGCAGTATTTT.

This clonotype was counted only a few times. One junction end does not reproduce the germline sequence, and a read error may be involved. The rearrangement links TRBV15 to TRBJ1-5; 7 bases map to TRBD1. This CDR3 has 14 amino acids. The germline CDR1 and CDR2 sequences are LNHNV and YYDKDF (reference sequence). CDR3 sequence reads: CATSGDRAGQPQHF. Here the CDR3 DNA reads TGTGCCACCAGCGGAGACAGGGCCGGGCAGCCCCAGCATTTT.

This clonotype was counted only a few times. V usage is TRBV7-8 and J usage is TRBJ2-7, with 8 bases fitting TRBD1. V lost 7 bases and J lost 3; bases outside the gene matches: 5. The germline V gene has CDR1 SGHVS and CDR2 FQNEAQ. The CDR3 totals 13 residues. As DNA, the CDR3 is TGTGCCAGCACCATAGGACAGGGCTACGAGCAGTACTTC. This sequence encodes CASTIGQGYEQYF. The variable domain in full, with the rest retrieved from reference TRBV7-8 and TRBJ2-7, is GAGVSQSPRYKVAKRGQDVALRCDPISGHVSLFWYQQALGQGPEFLTYFQNEAQLDKSGLPSDRFFAERPEGSVSTLKIQRTQQEDSAVYLCASTIGQGYEQYFGPGTRLTVT.

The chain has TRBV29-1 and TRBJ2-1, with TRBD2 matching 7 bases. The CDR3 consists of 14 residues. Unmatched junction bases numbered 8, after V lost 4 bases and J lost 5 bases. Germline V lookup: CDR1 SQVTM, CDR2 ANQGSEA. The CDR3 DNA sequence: TGCAGCGTTGGAGGGTTTCTAGCGGACAATGAGCAGTTCTTC. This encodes CSVGGFLADNEQFF.

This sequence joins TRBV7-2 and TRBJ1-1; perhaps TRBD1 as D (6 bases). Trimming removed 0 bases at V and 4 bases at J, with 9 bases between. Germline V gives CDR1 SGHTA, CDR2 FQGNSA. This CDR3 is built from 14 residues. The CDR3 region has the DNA TGTGCCAGCAGCTTAGCGCTACAGGGCACTGAAGCTTTCTTT. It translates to CASSLALQGTEAFF. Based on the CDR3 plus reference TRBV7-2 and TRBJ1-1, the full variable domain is GAGVSQSPSNKVTEKGKDVELRCDPISGHTALYWYRQSLGQGLEFLIYFQGNSAPDKSGLPSDRFSAERTGGSVSTLTIQRTQQEDSAVYLCASSLALQGTEAFFGQGTRLTVV.

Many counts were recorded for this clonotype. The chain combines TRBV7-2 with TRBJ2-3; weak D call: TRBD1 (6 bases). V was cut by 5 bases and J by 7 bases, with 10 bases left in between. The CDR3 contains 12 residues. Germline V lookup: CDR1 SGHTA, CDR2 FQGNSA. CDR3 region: CASSRDTNTQYF. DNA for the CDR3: TGTGCCAGCAGCCGGGACACCAATACGCAGTATTTT.

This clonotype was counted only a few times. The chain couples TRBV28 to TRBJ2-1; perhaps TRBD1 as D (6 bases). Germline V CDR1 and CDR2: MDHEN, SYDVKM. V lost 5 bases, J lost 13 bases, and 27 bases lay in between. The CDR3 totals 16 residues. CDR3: CASSPADSTNLNPQFF. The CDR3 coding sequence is TGTGCCAGCAGTCCCGCGGACAGCACTAATCTTAACCCCCAGTTCTTC.

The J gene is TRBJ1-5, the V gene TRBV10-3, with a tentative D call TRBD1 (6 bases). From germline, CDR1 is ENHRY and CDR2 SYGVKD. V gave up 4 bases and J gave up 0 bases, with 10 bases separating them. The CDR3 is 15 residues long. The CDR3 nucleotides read TGTGCCATCAGTGCGGACAGATATAGCAATCAGCCCCAGCATTTT. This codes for CAISADRYSNQPQHF.

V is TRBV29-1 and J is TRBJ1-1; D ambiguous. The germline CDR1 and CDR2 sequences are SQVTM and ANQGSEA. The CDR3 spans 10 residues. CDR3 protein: CTCGGTEAFF. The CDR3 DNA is TGCACGTGCGGTGGGACTGAAGCTTTCTTT.

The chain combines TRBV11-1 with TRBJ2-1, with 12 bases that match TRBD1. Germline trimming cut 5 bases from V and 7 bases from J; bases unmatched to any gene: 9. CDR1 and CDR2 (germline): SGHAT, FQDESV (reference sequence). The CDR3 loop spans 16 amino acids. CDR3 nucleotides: TGTGCCAGCAGCCCAATGTGGGACAGGGGGCATAATGAGCAGTTCTTC. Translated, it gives CASSPMWDRGHNEQFF.

The CDR3 nucleotides read TGTGCCAGCAGTTTGAGGACGCAGCTCTCCTACGAGCAGTACTTC. Translating it yields CASSLRTQLSYEQYF. J is TRBJ2-7 and V is TRBV28; D gene ambiguous. Germline CDR1 and CDR2: MDHEN and SYDVKM. V gave up 3 bases and J gave up 0 bases, with 12 bases separating them. The CDR3 covers 15 residues.